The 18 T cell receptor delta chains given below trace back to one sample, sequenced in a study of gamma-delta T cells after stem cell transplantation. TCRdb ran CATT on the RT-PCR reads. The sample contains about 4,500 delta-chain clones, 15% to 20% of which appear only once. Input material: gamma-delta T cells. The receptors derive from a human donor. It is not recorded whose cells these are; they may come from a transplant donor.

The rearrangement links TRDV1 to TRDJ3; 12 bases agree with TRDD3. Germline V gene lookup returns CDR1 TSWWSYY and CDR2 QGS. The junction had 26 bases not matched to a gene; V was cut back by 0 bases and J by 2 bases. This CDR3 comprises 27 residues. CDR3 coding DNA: TGTGCTCTTGGGGAACTTCCCCTCCTAAATGGTCTGGGGGATACGCGTATCTTTACCTGGGACACCCGACAGATGTTTTTC. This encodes CALGELPLLNGLGDTRIFTWDTRQMFF.

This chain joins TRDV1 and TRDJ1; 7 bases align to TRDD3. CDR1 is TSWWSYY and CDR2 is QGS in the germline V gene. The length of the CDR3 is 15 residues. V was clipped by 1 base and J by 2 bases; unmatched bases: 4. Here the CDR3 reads CALGEPGYATDKLIF. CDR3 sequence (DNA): TGTGCTCTTGGGGAACCCGGATACGCTACCGATAAACTCATCTTT.

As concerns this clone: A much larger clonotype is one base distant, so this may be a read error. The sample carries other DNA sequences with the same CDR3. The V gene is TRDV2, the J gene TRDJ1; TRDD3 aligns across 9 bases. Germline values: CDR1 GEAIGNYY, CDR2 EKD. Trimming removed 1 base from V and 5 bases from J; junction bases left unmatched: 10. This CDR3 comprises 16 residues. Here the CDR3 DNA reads TGTGCCTGTGACACTGGGAGCGGGGGATACTCTGATAAACTCATCTTT. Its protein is CACDTGSGGYSDKLIF.

CDR3 DNA sequence: TGTGCTCTTGGGGATCAAAAGGGGCTGGAGGCTGGGGGATACGGGAAACTCATCTTT. Residues: CALGDQKGLEAGGYGKLIF. V gene TRDV1 combines with J gene TRDJ1, with TRDD3 matching over 12 bases. The J gene comes from matching the DNA to germline here; TCRdb lacks it. This CDR3 comprises 19 residues. The junction had 19 bases not matched to a gene; V was cut back by 3 bases and J by 8 bases. Per the germline V gene, CDR1 is TSWWSYY and CDR2 is QGS.

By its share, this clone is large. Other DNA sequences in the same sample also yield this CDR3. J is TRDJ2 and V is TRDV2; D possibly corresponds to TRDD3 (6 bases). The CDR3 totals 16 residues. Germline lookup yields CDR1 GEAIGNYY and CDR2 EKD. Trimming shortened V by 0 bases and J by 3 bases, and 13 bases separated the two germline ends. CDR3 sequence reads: CACDTGRGTLTAQLFF. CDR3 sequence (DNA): TGTGCCTGTGACACCGGGAGGGGGACCCTGACAGCACAACTCTTCTTT.

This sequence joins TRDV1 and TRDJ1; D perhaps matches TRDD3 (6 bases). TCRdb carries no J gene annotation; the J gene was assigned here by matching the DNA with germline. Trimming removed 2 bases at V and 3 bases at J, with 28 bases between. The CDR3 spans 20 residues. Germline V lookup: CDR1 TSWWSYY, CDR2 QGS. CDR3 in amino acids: CALGENRPGLLGMVSDKLIF. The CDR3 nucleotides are TGTGCTCTTGGGGAAAATAGGCCCGGACTTTTGGGGATGGTCTCCGATAAACTCATCTTT.

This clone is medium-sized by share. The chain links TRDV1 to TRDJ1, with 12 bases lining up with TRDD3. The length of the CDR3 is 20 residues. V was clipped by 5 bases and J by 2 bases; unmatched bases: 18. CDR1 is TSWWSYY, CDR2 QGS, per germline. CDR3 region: CALGFPLAVLGDTGTDKLIF. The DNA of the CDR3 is TGTGCTCTTGGGTTCCCCTTGGCCGTACTGGGGGATACCGGGACCGATAAACTCATCTTT.

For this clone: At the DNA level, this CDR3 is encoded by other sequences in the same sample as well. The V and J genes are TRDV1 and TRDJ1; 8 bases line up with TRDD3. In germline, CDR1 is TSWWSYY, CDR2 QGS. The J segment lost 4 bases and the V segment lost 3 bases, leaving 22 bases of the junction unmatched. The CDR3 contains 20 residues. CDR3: CALGDSHFPRQLGDGDKLIF. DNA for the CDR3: TGTGCTCTTGGGGACTCCCACTTCCCACGACAGCTGGGGGACGGCGATAAACTCATCTTT.

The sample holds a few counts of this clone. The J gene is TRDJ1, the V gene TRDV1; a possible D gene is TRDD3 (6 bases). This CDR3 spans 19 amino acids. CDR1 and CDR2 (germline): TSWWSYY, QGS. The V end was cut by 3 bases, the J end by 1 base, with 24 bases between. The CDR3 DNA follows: TGTGCTCTTGGGGAGTTCTCTTTCCTCCGTACTGGGTGCACCGATAAACTCATCTTT. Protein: CALGEFSFLRTGCTDKLIF.

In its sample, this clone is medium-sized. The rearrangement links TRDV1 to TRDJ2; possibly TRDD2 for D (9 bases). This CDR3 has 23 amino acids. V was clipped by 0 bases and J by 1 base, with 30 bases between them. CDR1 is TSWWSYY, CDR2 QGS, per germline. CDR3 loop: CALGELTFLRVLGARHLTAQLFF. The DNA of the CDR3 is TGTGCTCTTGGGGAACTGACCTTCCTACGCGTACTGGGGGCCCGACATTTGACAGCACAACTCTTCTTT.

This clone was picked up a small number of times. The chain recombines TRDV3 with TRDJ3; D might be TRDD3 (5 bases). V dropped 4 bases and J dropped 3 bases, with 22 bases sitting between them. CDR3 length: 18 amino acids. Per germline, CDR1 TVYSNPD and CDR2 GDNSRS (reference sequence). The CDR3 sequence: CASWRIETRYWDTRQMFF. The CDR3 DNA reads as TGTGCCTCATGGAGGATAGAAACCCGCTACTGGGACACCCGACAGATGTTTTTC.

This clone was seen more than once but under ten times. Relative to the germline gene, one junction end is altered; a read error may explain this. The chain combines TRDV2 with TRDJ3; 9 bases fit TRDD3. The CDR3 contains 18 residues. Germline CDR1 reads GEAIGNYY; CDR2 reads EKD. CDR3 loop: CACDTGDTEAWYTRQMFF. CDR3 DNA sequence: TGTGCCTGTGACACCGGGGATACGGAAGCCTGGTACACCCGACAGATGTTTTTC.

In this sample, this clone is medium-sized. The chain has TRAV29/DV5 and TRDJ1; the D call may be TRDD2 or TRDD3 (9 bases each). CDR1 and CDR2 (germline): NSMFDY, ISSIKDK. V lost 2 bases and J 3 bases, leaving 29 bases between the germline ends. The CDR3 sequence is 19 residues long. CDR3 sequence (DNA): TGTGCAGCAAGATACCTTCCTACCACCGGGGGATACCGTGCCGATAAACTCATCTTT. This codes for CAARYLPTTGGYRADKLIF. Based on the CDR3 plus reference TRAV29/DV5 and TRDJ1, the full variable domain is DQQVKQNSPSLSVQEGRISILNCDYTNSMFDYFLWYKKYPAEGPTFLISISSIKDKNEDGRFTVFLNKSAKHLSLHIVPSQPGDSAVYFCAARYLPTTGGYRADKLIFGKGTRVTVEP.

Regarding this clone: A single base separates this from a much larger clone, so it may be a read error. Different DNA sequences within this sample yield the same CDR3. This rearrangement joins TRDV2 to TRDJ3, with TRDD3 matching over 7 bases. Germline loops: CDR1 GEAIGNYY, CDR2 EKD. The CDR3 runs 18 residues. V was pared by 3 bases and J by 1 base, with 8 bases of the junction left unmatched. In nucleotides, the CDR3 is TGTGCCTGTGACGCTACTGGGGACGGGTCCTGGGACACCCGACAGATGTTTTTC. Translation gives CACDATGDGSWDTRQMFF.

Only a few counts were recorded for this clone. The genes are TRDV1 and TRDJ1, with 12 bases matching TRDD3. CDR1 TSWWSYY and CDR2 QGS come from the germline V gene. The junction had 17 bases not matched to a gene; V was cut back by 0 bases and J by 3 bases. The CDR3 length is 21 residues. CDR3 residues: CALGELTSYAKYWGIPDKLIF. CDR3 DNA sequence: TGTGCTCTTGGGGAACTGACTTCCTACGCCAAATACTGGGGGATACCCGATAAACTCATCTTT.

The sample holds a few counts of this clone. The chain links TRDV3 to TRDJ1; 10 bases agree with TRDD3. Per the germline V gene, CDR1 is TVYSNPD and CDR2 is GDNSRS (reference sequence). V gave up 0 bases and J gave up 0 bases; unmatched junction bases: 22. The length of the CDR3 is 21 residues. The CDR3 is CAFRHRGSSYWGMYNTDKLIF. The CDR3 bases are TGTGCCTTTAGGCATCGGGGATCTTCCTACTGGGGGATGTATAACACCGATAAACTCATCTTT. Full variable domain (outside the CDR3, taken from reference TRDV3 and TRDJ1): CDKVTQSSPDQTVASGSEVVLLCTYDTVYSNPDLFWYRIRPDYSFQFVFYGDNSRSEGADFTQGRFSVKHILTQKAFHLVISPVRTEDSATYYCAFRHRGSSYWGMYNTDKLIFGKGTRVTVEP.

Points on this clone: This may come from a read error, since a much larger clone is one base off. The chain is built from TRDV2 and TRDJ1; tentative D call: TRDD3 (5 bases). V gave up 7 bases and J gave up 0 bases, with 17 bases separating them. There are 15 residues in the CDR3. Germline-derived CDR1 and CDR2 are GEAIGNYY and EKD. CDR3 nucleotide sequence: TGTGCCTGGACTTGTCCTGGGATGTACACCGATAAACTCATCTTT. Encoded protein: CAWTCPGMYTDKLIF.

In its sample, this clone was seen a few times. The CDR3 DNA sequence: TGTGCTCTTGGGGAACACCTACGAGGGCCACCAGGGTACACCGATAAACTCATCTTT. It codes for CALGEHLRGPPGYTDKLIF. J is TRDJ1 and V is TRDV1; TRDD2 is a possible D gene (5 bases). This CDR3 comprises 19 residues. Trimming removed 1 base at V and 0 bases at J, with 21 bases between. Germline lookup yields CDR1 TSWWSYY and CDR2 QGS.